This T cell receptor beta chain was identified in a study of shared clonotypes between healthy human individuals. The overall study: A couple of female and a few male donors aged 18 to 49 were enrolled. The study, taken as a whole, reports: In the sorted subsets, rarefaction showed sequencing was incomplete despite large depth. Estimated clonotype richness was generally higher in naive than memory subsets.

CDR3 size: 16 residues. V gave up 1 base and J gave up 4 bases; unmatched junction bases: 9. The germline V gene has CDR1 LGHNA and CDR2 YSLEER. Concerning this clone: The antigen remains unidentified.

Assay: immunoSEQ multiplex PCR; the TCRdb copy retains only in-frame clones and omits some. The repertoire consists of over a million clones, with about 75% occurring once and the leading ten covering approximately 1.5%. Material: memory CD4+ T cells sorted from blood. Documented subset: CD45RA-negative fraction. This TCR was recovered from a man aged 18-30 years in good health. V is TRBV4-3 and J is TRBJ2-7; 8 nucleotides agree with TRBD2. Written as DNA, the CDR3 is TGCGCCAGCAGCCAAGGTCTCGGGGCGGGAGGTTACGAGCAGTACTTC. It codes for CASSQGLGAGGYEQYF.